This T cell receptor beta chain was sequenced during a study of molecular identifiers for immune sequencing clone quantification. A CD8+CD4-CCR7+CD45RA+ phenotype served as the sorting definition for naive CD8 T cells. Worth noting for this clonotype: Its antigen is unknown.

Regarding the study as a whole: Highly expanded clone sizes could be underestimated through barcode sharing by identical TCR molecules.

CDR1 is LNHDA, CDR2 SQIVND, per germline (reference sequence). V lost 3 bases and J 4 bases, leaving 11 bases between the germline ends. The CDR3 has 14 residues. Preparation methods for the bulk TCR libraries were those previously described, with listed TCR primers. TCRdb processed the PCR reads anew with MiXCR; each CDR3 protein has one entry. The sample records under 650,000 distinct CDR3 sequences, just under 20% being singletons. This TCR derives from a human donor in good health. Some libraries in this study had Jurkat cell RNA spiked in. Sequenced material: naive CD8+ T cells from blood, with Jurkat cell RNA spiked in. Regarding subset: FACS-sorted CD8+CD4-CCR7+CD45RA+ naive T cells. V is TRBV19 and J is TRBJ2-3, with D possibly matching TRBD1 (6 bases). CDR3 nucleotides: TGTGCCAGTAGTATGCTGACAGGCGCAGATACGCAGTATTTT. Its translation is CASSMLTGADTQYF.